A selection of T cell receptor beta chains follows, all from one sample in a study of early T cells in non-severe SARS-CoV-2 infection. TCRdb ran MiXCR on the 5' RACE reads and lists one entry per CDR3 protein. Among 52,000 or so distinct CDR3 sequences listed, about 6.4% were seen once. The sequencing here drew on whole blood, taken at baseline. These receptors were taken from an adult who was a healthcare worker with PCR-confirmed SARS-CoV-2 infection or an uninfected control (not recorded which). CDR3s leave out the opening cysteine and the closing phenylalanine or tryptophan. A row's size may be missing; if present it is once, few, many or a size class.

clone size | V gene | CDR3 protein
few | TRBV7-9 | ASSLGFAQQETQY
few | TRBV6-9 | ASRVASDSPTDTQY
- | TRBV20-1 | SASPGQGTYEQY
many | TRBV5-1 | ASSGTAKGSTDTQY
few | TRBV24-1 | ATSDSAGIRTDTQY
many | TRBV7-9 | ASSLEGAVPQH
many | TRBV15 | ATSKVLTGGGSPLH
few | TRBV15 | ATSSPGQGAYEQY
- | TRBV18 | ASSPPTRADTQY
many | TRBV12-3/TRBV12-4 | ASSPRERGAF
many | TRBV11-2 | ASSRTPGELF
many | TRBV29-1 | SVAQRNILDGGLSISGNTIY
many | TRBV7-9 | ASSWAGGSTDTQY
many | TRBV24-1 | ATSDRQGSSTDTQY
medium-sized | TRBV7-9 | ASSNMENFYGYT
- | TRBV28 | ASSLSPRGAQY
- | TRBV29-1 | SVQTSGYLGTDTQY
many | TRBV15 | ATSISRGGGNQPQH
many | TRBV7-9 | ASRHSGGPNNEQF
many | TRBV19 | ASSSGGVYNEQF
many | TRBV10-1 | ASSECRRGNTIY
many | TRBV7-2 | ASSSLATYNEQF
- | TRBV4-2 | ANKLGEGPDTQY
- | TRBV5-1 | ASSFRDHSYEQY